The next 27 T cell receptor beta chains were all read from a single sample in a study of PD-1 blockade in classical Hodgkin lymphoma. Each of the patients experienced relapse following autologous stem cell transplantation, and their brentuximab vedotin exposure differed. TCRdb's table, derived via immunoSEQ multiplex PCR, lists solely in-frame clones and lacks some. The sample carries about 40,000 clones, around two thirds recorded once. The source was peripheral blood mononuclear cells (PBMCs), collected at baseline. The receptors here all came from a human donor with classical Hodgkin lymphoma.

This clone was seen once. The chain employs TRBV13 and TRBJ1-6; D remains ambiguous. Germline loops: CDR1 PRHDT, CDR2 FYEKMQ (reference sequence). With 6 bases removed from V and 7 bases from J, the gap between germline ends came to 7 bases. The CDR3 has 12 residues. The CDR3 DNA reads as TGTGCCAGCAGTCAAGGGAATTCACCCCTCCACTTT. Encoded protein: CASSQGNSPLHF. Full variable domain (missing parts from reference TRBV13 and TRBJ1-6): AAGVIQSPRHLIKEKRETATLKCYPIPRHDTVYWYQQGPGQDPQFLISFYEKMQSDKGSIPDRFSAQQFSDYHSELNMSSLELGDSALYFCASSQGNSPLHFGNGTRLTVT.

The chain joins TRBV7-2 to TRBJ2-7; 7 bases are shared with TRBD1. This CDR3 is 13 amino acids long. J lost 4 bases, V lost 5 bases, and 5 bases had no gene match. The germline CDR1 and CDR2 sequences are SGHTA and FQGNSA. This CDR3 is CASSKYRGYEQYF. CDR3 DNA sequence: TGTGCCAGCAGCAAATACAGGGGTTACGAGCAGTACTTC.

This clone was counted between two and nine times. V usage is TRBV2 and J usage is TRBJ1-5; 8 bases align to TRBD1. The CDR3 extends over 13 amino acids. V dropped 6 bases and J dropped 7; count of bases not matched to a gene: 5. Germline CDR1 reads SNHLY; CDR2 reads FYNNEI. CDR3 residues: CASRGQGAQPQHF. CDR3 bases: TGTGCCAGCAGGGGGCAGGGGGCCCAGCCCCAGCATTTT.

The chain is built from TRBV1 and TRBJ2-1; the table's D call of TRBD2 was not tested on the DNA. TRBV1 is reported as a pseudogene. This CDR3 comprises 16 residues. In DNA, the CDR3 is TGCACCAGCAGCCAAGCACCGACTAGAGTCTACAATGAGCAGTTCTTC. This sequence encodes CTSSQAPTRVYNEQFF.

This clone has just a few counts. The V gene is TRBV6-5, the J gene TRBJ2-7; 7 nucleotides align to TRBD1. The germline gives CDR1 MNHEY, CDR2 SVGAGI. The V and J ends lost 0 bases and 3 bases, in that order; junction bases with no gene match: 2. There are 14 residues in the CDR3. CDR3 loop: CASSYSSGGYEQYF. CDR3 nucleotide sequence: TGTGCCAGCAGTTACTCGTCAGGGGGCTACGAGCAGTACTTC.

This sequence joins TRBV29-1 and TRBJ2-1; D is ambiguous. Trimming removed 6 bases at V and 12 bases at J, with 15 bases between. CDR1 and CDR2 from the germline V gene are SQVTM and ANQGSEA. CDR3 length: 11 residues. The DNA for the CDR3 is TGCAGCGTAGCCGGTGAGCAACCGCAGTTCTTC. Its translation is CSVAGEQPQFF.

The chain's CDR3 is CSVFGQGSSYEQYF. The CDR3 DNA sequence: TGCAGCGTCTTCGGACAGGGGAGCTCCTACGAGCAGTACTTC. This chain connects TRBV29-1 to TRBJ2-7; the match to TRBD1 covers 9 bases. V lost 6 bases to trimming and J lost 0 bases; unmatched junction nucleotides: 6. The CDR3 extends over 14 amino acids. Looked up from germline, CDR1 is SQVTM and CDR2 is ANQGSEA.

The chain combines TRBV2 with TRBJ1-5; 9 positions match TRBD1. This CDR3 contains 20 residues. Looked up from germline, CDR1 is SNHLY and CDR2 is FYNNEI. V shed 7 bases and J 0 bases; nucleotides not matched to a gene: 19. CDR3 nucleotide sequence: TGTGCCAGCACCAGGGTGGGCGTCGACAGGGGGGGGAATAGCAATCAGCCCCAGCATTTT. It codes for CASTRVGVDRGGNSNQPQHF.

Only one count was recorded for this clone. The chain uses TRBV27 and TRBJ2-7, with D unresolved. Germline CDR1 is MNHEY and CDR2 is SMNVEV (reference sequence). Trimming took off 6 bases at V and 3 bases at J, with 12 bases between the two ends. This CDR3 is built from 13 residues. The CDR3 is CASSRPTDYEQYF. The CDR3 DNA reads TGTGCCAGCAGCCGTCCGACGGACTACGAGCAGTACTTC.

This clone is termed medium-sized. The gene calls are TRBV28 and TRBJ1-5; no clear D. The length of the CDR3 is 16 residues. Germline V gene lookup returns CDR1 MDHEN and CDR2 SYDVKM. Trimming shortened V by 1 base and J by 1 base, and 11 bases separated the two germline ends. The CDR3 loop is CASSLLPGASNQPQHF. The CDR3 DNA reads TGTGCCAGCAGTTTATTGCCAGGCGCCAGCAATCAGCCCCAGCATTTT.

The chain uses TRBV4-3 and TRBJ1-2; D is unclear. CDR1 is LGHNA and CDR2 is YSLEER in the germline V gene. The CDR3 totals 15 residues. V lost 0 bases to trimming and J lost 0 bases, with 8 bases between them. The CDR3 DNA is TGCGCCAGCAGCCAAGACCCGGGTACTAACTATGGCTACACCTTC. Protein: CASSQDPGTNYGYTF.

V and J are TRBV6-6 and TRBJ2-1, with unresolved D. The CDR3 totals 15 residues. V was cut by 2 bases and J by 0 bases, with 8 bases left in between. Germline assignment: CDR1 MNHNY and CDR2 SVGAGI (reference sequence). CDR3 nucleotides: TGTGCCAGCAGTTACAGAGGCAACTCCTACAATGAGCAGTTCTTC. It translates to CASSYRGNSYNEQFF.

The CDR3 bases are TGTGCCATCAGTGACCAGGGAGGATACGACTACGGTCAGCCCCAGCATTTT. As protein: CAISDQGGYDYGQPQHF. The chain recombines TRBV10-3 with TRBJ1-5, with a tentative D call TRBD1 (5 bases). This CDR3 contains 17 residues. Germline V CDR1 and CDR2: ENHRY, SYGVKD. Trimming removed 3 bases from V and 6 bases from J, with 21 bases in between.

The chain recombines TRBV10-2 with TRBJ2-7; D is perhaps TRBD1 or TRBD2 (5 bases each). The CDR3 spans 15 residues. The V gene lost 8 bases and the J gene lost 1 base, with 18 bases spanning the gap. From germline, CDR1 is WSHSY and CDR2 SAAADI. The CDR3 is CASRKQDLSSYEQYF. In DNA, the CDR3 is TGCGCCAGCCGTAAACAGGACTTAAGTTCCTACGAGCAGTACTTC.

The chain has TRBV4-2 and TRBJ2-3; D unresolved. In germline, CDR1 is LGHNA, CDR2 YNFKEQ. The CDR3 length is 12 residues. V was shortened by 4 bases and J by 3 bases, with 5 bases between the two germline ends. CDR3 in DNA: TGTGCCAGCAGCCTGGAAACAGATACGCAGTATTTT. Protein product: CASSLETDTQYF.

The gene calls are TRBV6-5 and TRBJ2-1, with 8 bases that match TRBD1. The germline V gene has CDR1 MNHEY and CDR2 SVGAGI. Trimming cost V 6 bases and J 15 bases; bases outside gene matches: 13. CDR3 length: 13 amino acids. The CDR3 DNA reads as TGTGCCAGCAGGAAGGACAGGGCGCGACCCCCGTTCTTC. It is translated as CASRKDRARPPFF.

The V gene is TRBV9, the J gene TRBJ2-3, with 8 bases matching TRBD2. Germline-derived CDR1 and CDR2 are SGDLS and YYNGEE. The CDR3 has 15 residues. V was clipped by 3 bases and J by 4 bases; unmatched bases: 7. DNA of the CDR3: TGTGCCAGCAGCGGCGGAGCGGGGGTGGCAGATACGCAGTATTTT. Protein product: CASSGGAGVADTQYF.

V usage is TRBV6-4 and J usage is TRBJ2-1; 8 positions agree with TRBD2. J was trimmed by 2 bases and V by 7 bases; bases with no gene match: 7. CDR3 size: 15 residues. Germline loops: CDR1 MRHNA, CDR2 SNTAGT. The CDR3: CASIISGATYNEQFF. The CDR3 DNA reads as TGTGCCAGCATAATTAGCGGGGCCACCTACAATGAGCAGTTCTTC.

This clone was observed a few times. V gene TRBV7-8 combines with J gene TRBJ2-7, with D possibly TRBD2 on 6 matching bases. Trimming took off 2 bases at V and 2 bases at J, with 16 bases between the two ends. CDR3 length: 16 amino acids. Germline CDR1 reads SGHVS; CDR2 reads FQNEAQ. In DNA, the CDR3 is TGTGCCAGCAGCTTACCCGAAAAGGAGGGAACCTACGAGCAGTACTTC. It yields the protein CASSLPEKEGTYEQYF.

This clone appeared once. The rearrangement joins TRBV13 to TRBJ1-1; D is unresolved. Trimming cost V 3 bases and J 0 bases, with 11 bases left between them. CDR3 length: 15 amino acids. Germline V gene lookup returns CDR1 PRHDT and CDR2 FYEKMQ (reference sequence). CDR3 amino acids: CASSFNLGMNTEAFF. The CDR3 DNA sequence: TGTGCCAGCAGCTTTAATCTAGGGATGAACACTGAAGCTTTCTTT.

The CDR3 loop reads CASSNRTGSNEQFF. For the CDR3, the DNA is TGTGCCAGCAGCAATCGGACAGGTAGCAATGAGCAGTTCTTC. V and J are TRBV9 and TRBJ2-1; TRBD1 matches at 7 bases. The J segment lost 6 bases and the V segment lost 4 bases, leaving 7 bases of the junction unmatched. CDR3 length equals 14 residues. Looked up from germline, CDR1 is SGDLS and CDR2 is YYNGEE.

The J gene is TRBJ2-5, the V gene TRBV7-9, with D possibly matching TRBD2 (6 bases). The CDR3 runs to 15 residues. Germline lookup yields CDR1 SEHNR and CDR2 FQNEAQ (reference sequence). Trimming shortened V by 1 base and J by 2 bases, and 11 bases separated the two germline ends. The CDR3 is CASSLGAGQQETQYF. CDR3 coding DNA: TGTGCCAGCAGCTTAGGGGCGGGGCAGCAAGAGACCCAGTACTTC.

CDR3 coding DNA: TGTGCCAGCAGCTCCCAGAGTTCTGGCACAGATACGCAGTATTTT. This codes for CASSSQSSGTDTQYF. The rearrangement uses TRBV7-9 and TRBJ2-3; D is ambiguous. Germline V gene sequence: CDR1 SEHNR, CDR2 FQNEAQ (reference sequence). The length of the CDR3 is 15 residues. Trimming shortened V by 4 bases and J by 1 base, and 12 bases separated the two germline ends.

V usage is TRBV7-3 and J usage is TRBJ1-2, with 9 bases identical to TRBD1. The V gene end was trimmed by 5 bases and the J gene end by 5 bases; junction bases not matched to a gene: 9. The CDR3 spans 15 residues. The germline CDR1 and CDR2 sequences are SGHTA and FQGTGA. The CDR3 here is CASSPTGGAGYGYTF. DNA for the CDR3: TGTGCCAGCAGCCCCACAGGGGGCGCTGGGTATGGCTACACCTTC. The complete variable domain, with remaining parts taken from reference TRBV7-3 and TRBJ1-2, reads GAGVSQTPSNKVTEKGKYVELRCDPISGHTALYWYRQSLGQGPEFLIYFQGTGAADDSGLPNDRFFAVRPEGSVSTLKIQRTERGDSAVYLCASSPTGGAGYGYTFGSGTRLTVV.

The J gene is TRBJ2-1, the V gene TRBV5-5; D unclear. Looked up from germline, CDR1 is SGHKS and CDR2 is YYEKEE (reference sequence). Trimming stripped 6 bases from V and 0 bases from J, with 10 bases between. CDR3 length: 14 amino acids. The CDR3 DNA sequence: TGTGCCAGCACCTGGTCTAGCTCCTACAATGAGCAGTTCTTC. Translating it yields CASTWSSSYNEQFF.

The CDR3 sequence: CASSASGNTGELFF. CDR3 nucleotides: TGTGCCAGCAGTGCGAGCGGGAACACCGGGGAGCTGTTTTTT. The J gene is TRBJ2-2, the V gene TRBV28; tentative D call: TRBD2 (5 bases). This CDR3 region has 14 residues. V lost 5 bases, J lost 1 base, and 8 bases lay in between. Per the germline V gene, CDR1 is MDHEN and CDR2 is SYDVKM.

The chain uses TRBV7-6 and TRBJ2-3, with D possibly matching TRBD2 (5 bases). Looked up from germline, CDR1 is SGHVS and CDR2 is FNYEAQ. Trimming removed 7 bases from V and 1 base from J, with 12 bases in between. This CDR3 contains 14 residues. The CDR3 region has the DNA TGTGCCAGCACCACTAGTCCCGGCACAGATACGCAGTATTTT. Translation: CASTTSPGTDTQYF. The full variable domain, with the rest looked up from reference TRBV7-6 and TRBJ2-3, is GAGVSQSPRYKVTKRGQDVALRCDPISGHVSLYWYRQALGQGPEFLTYFNYEAQQDKSGLPNDRFSAERPEGSISTLTIQRTEQRDSAMYRCASTTSPGTDTQYFGPGTRLTVL.